The source of this T cell receptor (beta chain) is a study of CD8 T cell repertoires and HIV-1 epitope variants (dated by TCRdb to between 2020 and 2021). Concerning the study at large: In separate culture wells, T cells were stimulated with each of twenty-five peptides that represented autologous and known Gag and Nef epitope variants. Among the control conditions were a peptide pool of CMV, EBV and flu, the Ebola AY9 epitope serving as a negative control, and a well with no peptide. Three Gag epitope families and Nef HW9 and YT9 were included among the tested epitopes. T cells were enriched with the EasySep Human T Cell Enrichment Kit and co-cultured with equal numbers of autologous T cell-negative cells as antigen-presenting cells. For 10 to 11 days the cultures were kept in IMDM with gentamicin, and on days 3 and 7 half of the media was changed with IL-2, IL-7 and IL-15 added. An aliquot of 1M T cells was saved as an uncultured baseline condition, separate from the 75 to 100 T cell cultures. A total of approximately 83 T cell cultures were run, with each culture condition done in triplicate except for one peptide, which was done in duplicate.

As regards this clone: Which antigen it targets is not known. The record has no base qualities; no much larger clone is one base away.

The EasySep Human CD8+ T Cell Enrichment Kit was used on day 10 to isolate CD8+ T cells from every culture. TCR beta CDR3 regions were sequenced at survey depth on the immunoSEQ platform. The QIAamp DNA micro kit was used to extract genomic DNA from every cultured and uncultured CD8+ T cell population. The authors' analysis ran thus. Any sample with under 5,000 productive reads was excluded, and this exclusion removed about 6% of the roughly 80 cultures stimulated with HIV peptides. A MANAFEST web app trimmed sequences to CDR3 and removed nonproductive sequences, CDR3s under 5 amino acids, and those not starting C or ending F/W. To count as antigen-specific, a clonotype had to be expanded in at least 2 of 3 replicates compared with the no-peptide control at FDR 0.01, and only within one epitope family. Specific clonotypes also needed at least fivefold higher frequency than in wells stimulated with peptides from other epitope families. TCRdb obtained this table from immuneACCESS and retained in-frame rearrangements with V and J assigned. These tables miss some clones; where compared with another copy, unresolved V genes account for less than half of the shortfall, and the remainder is unexplained. That table gives V, J and clone size, and the DNA gave D and trimming. Here the sample has approximately 4,800 clones; around two thirds occur a single time. The leading ten clones occupy less than 50% of the sample.

V was cut back by 0 bases and J by 0 bases, leaving a gap of 2 bases between them. The CDR1 and CDR2 encoded by the germline V gene are MNHEY and SVGAGI. The CDR3 measures 13 amino acids from cysteine to phenylalanine. Of all the DNA, just the CDR3 is kept, 39 bases in frame from base 1. General conclusions and limits of the study: The assay could identify only TCR beta chains and pointed to proliferation in response to antigen, not to T cell function or cytokine profile. Roughly five clonotypes recognized the Nef KF9 family and one clonotype recognized the HW9 family, while no responses to the TAALDMSHF plasma variant were seen. The study identified fewer than 10 antigen-specific TCR beta clonotypes, 5 to 7 of which appeared to be cross-reactive for autologous or known escape epitope variants.

The specimen sequenced was cultured CD8+ T cells derived from PBMCs. The rearrangement joined TRBV6-5 to TRBJ1-1; the D gene identity is not certain. The clonotype comes from a male donor with HIV. The DNA sequence reads TGTGCCAGCAGTTACTCCGTGAACACTGAAGCTTTCTTT. This yields the protein CASSYSVNTEAFF.